The 30 T cell receptor beta chains below were found in one sample sequenced in a study of cytomegalovirus exposure and HLA in healthy donors. PCR employed 60 Vbeta and 13 Jbeta primers. The assay was immunoSEQ multiplex PCR, and TCRdb's table has in-frame clones only and misses some. Among some 150,000 clones listed, around 79% were seen once. The sample was PBMCs. The source is a man aged 45 to 65 in good health and CMV-seropositive.

The chain joins TRBV10-1 to TRBJ2-1, with D possibly TRBD1 on 6 matching bases. Deletions cut 4 bases from V and 8 bases from J, with 12 bases between. Germline-derived CDR1 and CDR2 are WNHNN and SYGVQD (reference sequence). The CDR3 has 13 residues. In nucleotides, the CDR3 is TGCGCCAGCAGTGCTGCAGGGGCCGATGAGCAGTTCTTC. Protein sequence: CASSAAGADEQFF.

This rearrangement joins TRBV5-4 to TRBJ2-7; 7 bases line up with TRBD2. V lost 4 bases, J lost 6 bases, and 10 bases stayed unmatched. The CDR3 spans 14 residues. CDR1 and CDR2 (germline): SGHNT, YYREEE (reference sequence). The CDR3 sequence is CASSAAGVFAEQYF. DNA for the CDR3: TGTGCCAGCAGCGCTGCGGGAGTCTTCGCCGAGCAGTACTTC.

The chain employs TRBV10-3 and TRBJ2-2; 7 bases fit TRBD2. This CDR3 is built from 14 residues. V lost 7 bases and J lost 3; bases outside the gene matches: 5. CDR1 ENHRY and CDR2 SYGVKD come from the germline V gene. CDR3: CAIKREGDTGELFF. The CDR3 DNA follows: TGTGCCATCAAGAGGGAGGGTGACACCGGGGAGCTGTTTTTT.

The rearrangement uses TRBV28 and TRBJ1-6; D perhaps matches TRBD1 (5 bases). V was clipped by 11 bases and J by 5 bases, with 7 bases between them. CDR3 size: 11 residues. Germline V gene data show CDR1 as MDHEN and CDR2 as SYDVKM. For the CDR3, the DNA is TGTGCCGGAGGGGATAATTCACCCCTCCACTTT. Its protein is CAGGDNSPLHF. The entire variable domain, with the rest obtained from reference TRBV28 and TRBJ1-6, is as follows: DVKVTQSSRYLVKRTGEKVFLECVQDMDHENMFWYRQDPGLGLRLIYFSYDVKMKEKGDIPEGYSVSREKKERFSLILESASTNQTSMYLCAGGDNSPLHFGNGTRLTVT.

The chain has TRBV5-1 and TRBJ2-7; perhaps TRBD1 as D (6 bases). There are 14 residues in the CDR3. The V end was cut by 4 bases, the J end by 5 bases, with 16 bases between. Germline loops: CDR1 SGHRS, CDR2 YFSETQ. The CDR3 protein is CASSGVAGVDEQYF. CDR3 coding DNA: TGCGCCAGCAGCGGGGTGGCAGGGGTGGACGAGCAGTACTTC.

The chain couples TRBV15 to TRBJ2-5; 10 bases match TRBD2. The J call may be faulty, since TRBJ2-7 better matches the DNA end. CDR1 and CDR2 from the germline V gene are LNHNV and YYDKDF (reference sequence). The CDR3 sequence is 16 residues long. Written as DNA, the CDR3 is TGTGCCACCAGCAGAGATCGGACTAGCGGTCTCTACGAGCAGTACTTC. This gives the protein CATSRDRTSGLYEQYF.

The V call is TRBV6-1, the J call TRBJ1-5; D perhaps matches TRBD1 (5 bases). This CDR3 has 13 residues. Germline V CDR1 and CDR2: MNHNS, SASEGT. V gave up 9 bases and J gave up 0 bases, with 9 bases separating them. CDR3 protein: CASSGYSNQPQHF. In DNA, the CDR3 is TGTGCCAGTTCAGGGTATAGCAATCAGCCCCAGCATTTT.

The CDR3 nucleotides read TGCAGCGTTGAAGTGGGGCAGGGCTACAATGAGCAGTTCTTC. This codes for CSVEVGQGYNEQFF. The chain couples TRBV29-1 to TRBJ2-1, with D tentatively TRBD1 (5 bases). The CDR3 loop spans 14 amino acids. Per the germline V gene, CDR1 is SQVTM and CDR2 is ANQGSEA. Trimming removed 1 base at V and 3 bases at J, with 10 bases between.

The V and J genes are TRBV27 and TRBJ1-5, with TRBD1 identical over 8 bases. Germline CDR1 reads MNHEY; CDR2 reads SMNVEV (reference sequence). The CDR3 length is 18 residues. J was trimmed by 2 bases and V by 2 bases; bases with no gene match: 11. CDR3 DNA sequence: TGTGCCAGCAGTTTACCTCGGACAGGGACCATCGGCAATCAGCCCCAGCATTTT. As protein: CASSLPRTGTIGNQPQHF.

The V gene is TRBV7-9, the J gene TRBJ1-5; 7 positions agree with TRBD1. Germline assignment: CDR1 SEHNR and CDR2 FQNEAQ (reference sequence). This CDR3 comprises 14 residues. V was pared by 5 bases and J by 6 bases, with 7 bases of the junction left unmatched. The CDR3 DNA sequence: TGTGCCAGCAGCGACCAGGGGGGCGGTCAGCCCCAGCATTTT. It yields the protein CASSDQGGGQPQHF.

The chain recombines TRBV10-3 with TRBJ1-5; a possible D gene is TRBD1 (6 bases). The germline V gene encodes CDR1 ENHRY and CDR2 SYGVKD. V was pared by 4 bases and J by 6 bases, with 10 bases between. This CDR3 is 13 amino acids long. The CDR3 sequence is CAISAGGVQPQHF. The CDR3 coding sequence is TGTGCCATCAGTGCGGGGGGCGTTCAGCCCCAGCATTTT.

V gene TRBV6-1 combines with J gene TRBJ2-2, with a possible D match to TRBD1 (5 bases). Looked up from germline, CDR1 is MNHNS and CDR2 is SASEGT. This CDR3 comprises 12 residues. V lost 7 bases and J lost 6, with 9 bases in between. The CDR3 nucleotides are TGTGCCAGCACAGAAGGGGCCGGGGAGCTGTTTTTT. Protein product: CASTEGAGELFF.

V usage is TRBV5-6 and J usage is TRBJ2-7; TRBD1 matches at 7 bases. The CDR3 runs 12 residues. The V gene end was trimmed by 4 bases and the J gene end by 9 bases; junction bases not matched to a gene: 7. Germline loops: CDR1 SGHDT, CDR2 YYEEEE. The CDR3, as DNA: TGTGCCAGCAGCGGGATAGGGGGCCGGCAGTACTTC. Its translation is CASSGIGGRQYF.

This chain uses TRBV29-1 with TRBJ2-1, with 11 bases aligning to TRBD1. The V gene's germline CDR1 is SQVTM and CDR2 ANQGSEA. CDR3 size: 14 residues. Unmatched junction bases numbered 9, after V lost 6 bases and J lost 8 bases. DNA of the CDR3: TGCAGCGTATCCGGGACAGGGGGAGTGGATGAGCAGTTCTTC. Its translation is CSVSGTGGVDEQFF.

This clone was seen only a few times. V gene TRBV12-5 combines with J gene TRBJ2-1, with 10 bases that match TRBD1. From germline, CDR1 is LGHNT and CDR2 FRNRAP. There are 15 residues in the CDR3. V lost 3 bases to trimming and J lost 5 bases; unmatched junction nucleotides: 4. CDR3: CASGLPGQGHNEQFF. The CDR3 DNA sequence: TGTGCTAGTGGTTTACCGGGACAGGGGCACAATGAGCAGTTCTTC.

The V call is TRBV2, the J call TRBJ2-1; 7 nucleotides match TRBD2. V lost 8 bases, J lost 2 bases, and 6 bases stayed unmatched. The CDR3 covers 14 residues. Germline V gene sequence: CDR1 SNHLY, CDR2 FYNNEI. The CDR3 bases are TGTGCCAGCCTGCGGGAGAAGGCCTACAATGAGCAGTTCTTC. Translated, it gives CASLREKAYNEQFF.

V and J are TRBV10-2 and TRBJ1-3, with 7 bases lining up with TRBD1. V was pared by 3 bases and J by 3 bases, with 5 bases of the junction left unmatched. In germline, CDR1 is WSHSY, CDR2 SAAADI. This CDR3 comprises 15 residues. DNA for the CDR3: TGCGCCAGCAGTGATGAGGGGGCGATTGGAAACACCATATATTTT. It codes for CASSDEGAIGNTIYF.

Only a few counts were recorded for this clone. J is TRBJ1-2 and V is TRBV5-5; 7 bases fit TRBD1. From germline, CDR1 is SGHKS and CDR2 YYEKEE (reference sequence). This CDR3 has 15 residues. V shed 6 bases and J 2 bases; nucleotides not matched to a gene: 10. In nucleotides, the CDR3 is TGTGCCAGCATCATGGGGGACAGTACAAACTATGGCTACACCTTC. Amino acid sequence: CASIMGDSTNYGYTF.

V and J are TRBV6-4 and TRBJ2-1, with TRBD2 matching 8 bases. CDR3 length: 14 residues. The V and J ends lost 5 bases and 9 bases, in that order; junction bases with no gene match: 9. CDR1 is MRHNA and CDR2 is SNTAGT in the germline V gene. The CDR3 spells CASSTSRLASEQFF. Here the CDR3 DNA reads TGTGCCAGCAGTACAAGCAGACTAGCGTCTGAGCAGTTCTTC.

V gene TRBV10-3 combines with J gene TRBJ1-1, with 9 bases that match TRBD1. J gave up 2 bases and V 8 bases, and 6 bases lay outside the gene matches. The CDR3 covers 14 residues. CDR1 and CDR2 (germline): ENHRY, SYGVKD. CDR3 bases: TGTGCCATCTCCGCGGACAGGGGTAACACTGAAGCTTTCTTT. Encoded protein: CAISADRGNTEAFF.

This clone is a singleton in its sample. The J gene is TRBJ2-2, the V gene TRBV2; 13 positions agree with TRBD2. The CDR3 has 15 residues. Per the germline V gene, CDR1 is SNHLY and CDR2 is FYNNEI. V dropped 10 bases and J dropped 7; count of bases not matched to a gene: 9. CDR3 region: CATAGLAGAGGELFF. Here the CDR3 DNA reads TGTGCCACCGCCGGACTAGCGGGAGCGGGCGGGGAGCTGTTTTTT.

This clone came up a few times. The CDR3 protein is CASSRGGAAGELFF. The DNA of the CDR3 is TGTGCCAGTAGTCGAGGGGGCGCGGCCGGGGAGCTGTTTTTT. This chain links TRBV19 with TRBJ2-2, with 7 nucleotides matching TRBD1. Germline V gene lookup returns CDR1 LNHDA and CDR2 SQIVND (reference sequence). The CDR3 sequence is 14 residues long. After removal of 5 bases from V and 6 bases from J, the junction contained 6 bases not matched to a gene.

The gene calls are TRBV2 and TRBJ2-7, with D maybe TRBD1 (5 bases). Deletions cut 4 bases from V and 3 bases from J, with 7 bases between. Germline CDR1 is SNHLY and CDR2 is FYNNEI. The CDR3 is 12 amino acids. This chain's CDR3 is CASSGQIYEQYF. The CDR3 bases are TGTGCCAGCAGTGGACAGATCTACGAGCAGTACTTC. The full variable domain, with the rest looked up from reference TRBV2 and TRBJ2-7, is EPEVTQTPSHQVTQMGQEVILRCVPISNHLYFYWYRQILGQKVEFLVSFYNNEISEKSEIFDDQFSVERPDGSNFTLKIRSTKLEDSAMYFCASSGQIYEQYFGPGTRLTVT.

The table lists this clone with a few counts. The chain is built from TRBV5-4 and TRBJ2-7; TRBD1 might be the D (6 bases). V was pared by 0 bases and J by 1 base, with 11 bases between. This CDR3 comprises 15 residues. CDR1 and CDR2 from the germline V gene are SGHNT and YYREEE (reference sequence). The CDR3 bases are TGTGCCAGCAGCTTGGTAGGGACAACTTCCTACGAGCAGTACTTC. This gives the protein CASSLVGTTSYEQYF.

The chain employs TRBV23-1 and TRBJ1-5; no clear D gene. TRBV23-1 is an open reading frame whose function is uncertain. The ends were cut back, 3 bases at V and 6 bases at J, with 15 bases in the middle. There are 15 residues in the CDR3. The CDR3, as DNA: TGCGCCAGCAGTCATGGGCAGGAAGACGGTCAGCCCCAGCATTTT. Translated: CASSHGQEDGQPQHF.

The chain recombines TRBV11-2 with TRBJ1-5, with 9 bases lining up with TRBD1. The CDR3 totals 17 residues. Germline assignment: CDR1 SGHAT and CDR2 FQNNGV. Trimming at V came to 0 bases and at J to 4 bases, leaving 7 bases not matched to a gene. CDR3 nucleotide sequence: TGTGCCAGCAGCTTAGATGGGAACAGGGGGCTTAATCAGCCCCAGCATTTT. This translates into CASSLDGNRGLNQPQHF.

This clone came up once. In nucleotides, the CDR3 is TGTGCCAGTAGTATTGACAGTTTATATCAGCCCCAGCATTTT. Translated: CASSIDSLYQPQHF. The chain uses TRBV19 and TRBJ1-5, with a possible D match to TRBD1 (5 bases). This CDR3 contains 14 residues. V shed 3 bases and J shed 5 bases, with 11 bases lying between them. The germline CDR1 and CDR2 sequences are LNHDA and SQIVND (reference sequence).

CDR3 sequence (DNA): TGTGCCAGCAGTGAAGATAGGGGTGGGGGCCCAGATACGCAGTATTTT. Translation gives CASSEDRGGGPDTQYF. The V and J genes are TRBV2 and TRBJ2-3, with D perhaps matching TRBD1 (6 bases). CDR1 is SNHLY, CDR2 FYNNEI, per germline. The CDR3 runs 16 residues. Trimming removed 1 base at V and 4 bases at J, with 15 bases between.

The sample holds a few counts of this clone. V is TRBV2 and J is TRBJ2-1; D unclear. This CDR3 region has 11 residues. Germline values: CDR1 SNHLY, CDR2 FYNNEI. The V gene lost 6 bases and the J gene lost 10 bases, with 10 bases spanning the gap. The CDR3 loop is CASRSHGEQFF. The CDR3, as DNA: TGTGCCAGCAGGTCCCACGGGGAGCAGTTCTTC.

The chain has TRBV5-1 and TRBJ2-1; D uncertain. Germline loops: CDR1 SGHRS, CDR2 YFSETQ. This CDR3 contains 14 residues. Trimming took 2 bases from V and 14 from J, leaving 20 bases between them. The DNA for the CDR3 is TGCGCCAGCAGCTTTTCCCGAGACCCTCGAGGAAAGTTCTTC. This translates into CASSFSRDPRGKFF. The full variable domain, with the rest looked up from reference TRBV5-1 and TRBJ2-1, is KAGVTQTPRYLIKTRGQQVTLSCSPISGHRSVSWYQQTPGQGLQFLFEYFSETQRNKGNFPGRFSGRQFSNSRSEMNVSTLELGDSALYLCASSFSRDPRGKFFGPGTRLTVL.